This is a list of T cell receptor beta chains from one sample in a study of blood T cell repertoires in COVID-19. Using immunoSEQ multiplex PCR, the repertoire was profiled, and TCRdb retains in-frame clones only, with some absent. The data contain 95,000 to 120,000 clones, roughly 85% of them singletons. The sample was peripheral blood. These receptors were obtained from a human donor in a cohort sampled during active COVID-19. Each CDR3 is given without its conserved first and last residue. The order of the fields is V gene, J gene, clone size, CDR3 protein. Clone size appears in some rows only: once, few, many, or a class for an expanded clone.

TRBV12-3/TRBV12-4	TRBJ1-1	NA	ASSFGENTEAF
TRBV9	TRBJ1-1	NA	ASSAQGDGVNTEAF
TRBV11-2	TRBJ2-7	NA	ASSHIRTTYEQY
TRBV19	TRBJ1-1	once	ASSRQGTEAF
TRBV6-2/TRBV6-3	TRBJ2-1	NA	ASSYVGHSYNEQF
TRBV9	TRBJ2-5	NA	ASSVGTGIQETQY
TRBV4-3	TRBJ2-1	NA	ASSQDSAGLAGDGGQF
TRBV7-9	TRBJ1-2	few	ASSFGTGGALT
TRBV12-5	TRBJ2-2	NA	ASGLLGGGELF
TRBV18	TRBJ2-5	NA	ASSRERSGGAETQY
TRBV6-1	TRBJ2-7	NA	ASTHWGESTYEQY
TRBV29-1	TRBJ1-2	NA	SVESLEGYGYT
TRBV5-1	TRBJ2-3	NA	ASSFAGDPTDTQY
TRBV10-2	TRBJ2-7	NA	ASSELAYEQY
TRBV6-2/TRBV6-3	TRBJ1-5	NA	ASSYSQGVSNQPQH
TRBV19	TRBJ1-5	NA	ASSMQGKAQPQH
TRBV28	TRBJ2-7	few	ASRPDRESHEQY
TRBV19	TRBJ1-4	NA	ASSSRGIGKEKLF
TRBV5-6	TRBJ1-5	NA	ASSLGGGPQPQH
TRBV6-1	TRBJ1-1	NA	ASSEVTTGRNTEAF
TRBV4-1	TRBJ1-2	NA	ASSPTDGNNYGYT
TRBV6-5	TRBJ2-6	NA	ASSNGGVGANVLT
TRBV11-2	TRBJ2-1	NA	ASSPSGTGDF
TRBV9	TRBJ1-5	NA	ARARRSNQPQH
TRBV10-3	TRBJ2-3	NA	AIRRPGLAGRDTQY
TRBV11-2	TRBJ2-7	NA	ASSLPTGGSYEQY
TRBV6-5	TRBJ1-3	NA	ASSSPLAGNTIY
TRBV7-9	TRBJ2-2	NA	ASSLARQGSTGELF
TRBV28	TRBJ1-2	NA	ASRLGQGVRVYGYT
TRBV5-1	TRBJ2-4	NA	ASSLDISRAKNIQY
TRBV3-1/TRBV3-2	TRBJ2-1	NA	ASSHRGLRNEQF
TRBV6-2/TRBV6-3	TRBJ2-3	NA	ASSYWTGNTDTQY
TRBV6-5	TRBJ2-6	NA	ASRRTGTGANVLT
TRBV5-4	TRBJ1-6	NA	ASSPPGTGDSPLH
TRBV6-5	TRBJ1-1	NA	ASSYGRGMNTEAF
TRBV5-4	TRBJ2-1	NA	ASSLVDRLYNEQF
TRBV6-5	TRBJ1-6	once	ASSWGGVNSPLH
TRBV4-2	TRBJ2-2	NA	ASSQDVGGANTGELF
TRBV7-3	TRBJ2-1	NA	ASSPLNSGEQF
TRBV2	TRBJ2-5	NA	ASSRDRGQETQY
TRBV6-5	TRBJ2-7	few	ASSYSGQVKEQY
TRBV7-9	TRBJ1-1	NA	ASSVGSTEAF
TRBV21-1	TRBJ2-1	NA	ASSKWAKPFTSYNEQF
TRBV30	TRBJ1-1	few	AWSLLGQGLNTEAF
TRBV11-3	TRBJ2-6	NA	ASSLVGAQSSGANVLT
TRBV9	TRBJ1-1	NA	ASSVAAGNTEAF
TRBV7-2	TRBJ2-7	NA	ASSPRRSGGAS
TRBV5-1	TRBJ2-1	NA	ASSLDRAYNEQF
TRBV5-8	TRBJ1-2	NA	ASSWGGRRIGYT
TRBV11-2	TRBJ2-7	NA	ASSPPPPTGGEQY